This note documents a single TCR beta chain sequence. Clones were sequenced by immunoSEQ multiplex PCR, and TCRdb holds only the in-frame ones, with some missing. This table has about 360,000 clones, about nine tenths appearing once. This sample was included in a study of cytomegalovirus exposure and HLA in healthy donors. From germline, CDR1 is KGHSH and CDR2 LQKENI. V was trimmed by 3 bases and J by 0 bases, leaving 11 bases between them. This CDR3 region has 15 residues. The donors were in the roughly 110-subject validation cohort, distinct from the roughly 700-subject first cohort. The chain links TRBV18 to TRBJ1-2; D perhaps matches TRBD1 (5 bases). The sequenced sample consisted of PBMCs. The origin of this receptor is a woman in her late teens or twenties in good health and CMV-seronegative. The CDR3 DNA is TGTGCCAGCTCACCCGGGGGGATCCCTAACTATGGCTACACCTTC. It is translated as CASSPGGIPNYGYTF.